The text below deals with one T cell receptor (beta chain). What it binds is not known. This specimen comes from a study of T-cell reconstitution after alpha-beta-depleted transplantation in children. The CDR3 is 17 residues long. With V trimmed by 3 bases and J by 3 bases, 3 bases remained unmatched. Overall study results and limits: One year after transplant, T-cell counts and diversity came mostly from newly produced T cells.

It was with unique molecular identifiers that the TCRbeta library was prepared. TCRdb fed the PCR reads into MiXCR, producing one record per CDR3 protein. The sample yields about 440,000 distinct CDR3 sequences, 43% seen once. This clonotype originated in a girl aged 2 to 9 with aplastic anemia, due to receive a stem cell transplant. This sample comprised PBMCs, obtained before TCRalphabeta/CD19-depleted stem cell transplant. V is TRBV12-3 or TRBV12-4 and J is TRBJ2-6; 12 bases line up with TRBD1. Here the CDR3 reads CASSFRDRGLGANVLTF. The CDR3 bases are TGTGCCAGCAGTTTTAGGGACAGGGGGCTTGGGGCCAACGTCCTGACTTTC.